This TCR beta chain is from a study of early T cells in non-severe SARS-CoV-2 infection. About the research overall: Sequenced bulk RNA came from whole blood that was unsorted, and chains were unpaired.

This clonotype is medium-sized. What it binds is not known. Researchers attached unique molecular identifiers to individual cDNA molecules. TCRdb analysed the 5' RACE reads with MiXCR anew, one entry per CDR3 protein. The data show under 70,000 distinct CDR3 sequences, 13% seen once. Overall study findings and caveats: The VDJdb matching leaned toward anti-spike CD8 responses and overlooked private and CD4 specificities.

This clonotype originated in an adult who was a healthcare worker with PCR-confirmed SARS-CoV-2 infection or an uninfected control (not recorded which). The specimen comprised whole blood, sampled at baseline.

CDR3 in DNA: TGTGCCAGCAGCCCTCGACAGGGGCCTCGCAATGAGCAGTTCTTC. Its translation: CASSPRQGPRNEQFF. The gene calls are TRBV9 and TRBJ2-1; 8 bases agree with TRBD1. This CDR3 comprises 15 residues. The germline V gene encodes CDR1 SGDLS and CDR2 YYNGEE. The trim removed 4 bases at V and 6 bases at J, leaving 9 bases unmatched.